This T cell receptor beta chain was identified in a study of cytotoxic CD8 clonotypes in ibrutinib-treated CLL (dated by TCRdb to about 2021). Notes on the research overall: The cohort had about a dozen relapsed/refractory and around 16 treatment-naive patients; 17 to 18 were IGHV unmutated. Partial responses were observed in 24 patients and complete responses in 2; after a median follow-up of 68 months, remission was maintained in around 14 patients and progression was observed in roughly twelve. Response samples were taken after a median of approximately 13 months on treatment, ranging from about 6 to 36 months. Samples averaged around 280,000 productive templates and 90,000 to 100,000 productive rearrangements. Of the 86 participants in the trial, 25 to 30 had longitudinal samples available. Cryopreserved peripheral blood mononuclear cells were collected before treatment, at response, and at either disease progression or sustained remission. Patients were still on ibrutinib when every remission and progressive disease sample was collected. Beyond this particular receptor, the publication reports: Baseline clonality exceeded that of age-matched healthy donors and correlated strongly with circulating CD8+ T-cell counts. Lymph node repertoires were not examined, and the timing of sampling was not matched between patients in sustained remission and those whose disease progressed. Clonality increased at ibrutinib response, stayed stable in sustained remission, and fell back toward baseline at progression. Public clonotypes were rare and either shrank or stayed stable during treatment, and the rise in clonality at ibrutinib response reflected expansion of private clonotypes.

This clone was detected only a few times. Which antigen it targets is not known. No much larger clone exists at a distance of one base, and base qualities are not known. The CDR3 sequence holds 16 residues, the cysteine and phenylalanine included. Kept here is only the CDR3 DNA, which spans 48 bases and is read in frame from base 1. CDR1 and CDR2, looked up from the germline V gene, are SGHRS and YFSETQ. V lost 3 bases and J lost 2 bases, and the count of bases not matched to a germline gene is 10. Explained via the paper, the time point label denotes: about a year on ibrutinib. Around 2 micrograms of genomic DNA were extracted from cryopreserved PBMCs for TCR beta library preparation. Longitudinal blood samples from CLL patients on ibrutinib monotherapy were analyzed using high-throughput TCR beta sequencing. The patients took part in an open-label, single-center phase 2 trial of ibrutinib monotherapy.

Each clonotype received, on average, around 10x coverage in deep resolution sequencing performed on a MiSeq, where the target depth lay between 1 in 1 million and 1 in 200,000 T cells. The immunoSEQ hsTCRB Kit was used to generate TCR beta libraries. The published analysis was carried out like this. ImmunoSEQ Data Assistant and ImmunoSEQ Analyzer were used for data analysis, and V, D and J genes were assigned according to IMGT definitions. Clonality, with values ranging from 0 to 1, was calculated as one minus the normalized Shannon entropy of productive rearrangement frequencies. Public clonotype analysis was restricted to overrepresented clonotypes comprising at least 0.05% of each patient's repertoire. Thirteen age-matched healthy donor repertoires from immuneACCESS served as clonality controls. As stored in TCRdb, this immuneACCESS dataset retains in-frame rearrangements with V and J assigned. A fraction of the clones does not appear; measured against another copy, unresolved V genes explain less than half of the discrepancy, and the remainder lacks a known reason. The DNA was the basis for D and trimming; V, J and clone size are from that table. Across this sample there are about 200,000 clones, with roughly 73% seen only once. The top ten clonotypes cover about an eighth of the sample.

Recombination connected TRBV5-1 to TRBJ2-7; TRBD1 matches 8 bases in the middle. Sequenced material: PBMCs, taken after 12 months of ibrutinib treatment. This receptor was identified in a human donor with chronic lymphocytic leukemia. For the CDR3, the sequence is CASSSDLRGPAYEQYF. In nucleotide form, the sequence is TGCGCCAGCAGCTCCGACCTCAGGGGGCCCGCCTACGAGCAGTACTTC.